Listed here are 17 T cell receptor beta chains from one sample, sequenced in a study of T cells after somatic rescue of genetic block. TCRdb's table, derived via immunoSEQ multiplex PCR, lists solely in-frame clones and lacks some. The profile shows about 88,000 clones, 80% to 90% of them singletons. Sequencing was performed on peripheral blood mononuclear cells (PBMCs). The receptors stem from a young woman.

The chain links TRBV18 to TRBJ2-1, with TRBD2 as a possible D gene (5 bases). The CDR3 has 16 residues. Trimming removed 3 bases from V and 2 bases from J, with 14 bases in between. Germline V gives CDR1 KGHSH, CDR2 LQKENI. CDR3 protein: CASSPAAAGPYNEQFF. The CDR3 nucleotides read TGTGCCAGCTCACCGGCAGCGGCAGGTCCCTACAATGAGCAGTTCTTC.

The V call is TRBV30, the J call TRBJ1-2, with no clear D. The V gene lost 2 bases and the J gene lost 0 bases, with 13 bases spanning the gap. Germline V gene sequence: CDR1 GTSNPN, CDR2 SVGIG (reference sequence). The CDR3 length is 15 residues. The CDR3 DNA is TGTGCCTGGAGTCCAACACCAACCGCTAACTATGGCTACACCTTC. It is translated as CAWSPTPTANYGYTF.

CDR3 in DNA: TGTGCCAGCAGCTCCCGCGACAGGACGAACACCGGGGAGCTGTTTTTT. It is translated as CASSSRDRTNTGELFF. V is TRBV11-2 and J is TRBJ2-2; the D gene is possibly TRBD1 (6 bases). In germline, CDR1 is SGHAT, CDR2 FQNNGV. The germline V and J ends were trimmed by 4 bases and 0 bases, with 12 bases remaining between them. The CDR3 contains 16 residues. Full variable domain (rest looked up from reference TRBV11-2 and TRBJ2-2): EAGVAQSPRYKIIEKRQSVAFWCNPISGHATLYWYQQILGQGPKLLIQFQNNGVVDDSQLPKDRFSAERLKGVDSTLKIQPAKLEDSAVYLCASSSRDRTNTGELFFGEGSRLTVL.

The chain has TRBV7-9 and TRBJ1-5; D not resolved. The CDR3 is made up of 14 amino acids. Germline V gene data show CDR1 as SEHNR and CDR2 as FQNEAQ (reference sequence). Trimming cost V 3 bases and J 7 bases, with 13 bases left between them. The CDR3, as DNA: TGTGCCAGCAGCTTCGGACTGGATGTACAGCCCCAGCATTTT. It is translated as CASSFGLDVQPQHF.

This CDR3 reads CASSLSYRGQDYGYTF. CDR3 nucleotides: TGTGCCAGCAGTTTATCGTACAGGGGGCAAGACTATGGCTACACCTTC. The chain joins TRBV28 to TRBJ1-2; 9 bases align to TRBD1. The ends lost 1 base at V and 3 bases at J; junction bases unmatched: 6. The germline V gene has CDR1 MDHEN and CDR2 SYDVKM. The CDR3 covers 16 residues.

V usage is TRBV27 and J usage is TRBJ2-2; D is possibly TRBD1 (6 bases). The CDR3 extends over 14 amino acids. With 4 bases removed from V and 4 bases from J, the gap between germline ends came to 10 bases. Germline V gene lookup returns CDR1 MNHEY and CDR2 SMNVEV (reference sequence). CDR3 in DNA: TGTGCCAGCAGTTGGGACACCTTCACCGGGGAGCTGTTTTTT. It yields the protein CASSWDTFTGELFF.

The chain has TRBV6-5 and TRBJ2-3, with 9 bases that match TRBD2. V lost 8 bases and J lost 1; bases outside the gene matches: 7. There are 15 residues in the CDR3. CDR1 is MNHEY and CDR2 is SVGAGI in the germline V gene. The CDR3 DNA is TGTGCCAGCGCGCCTAGCGGGACGGGCACAGATACGCAGTATTTT. Translating it yields CASAPSGTGTDTQYF.

V is TRBV7-2 and J is TRBJ1-3; D uncertain. CDR3 length equals 13 residues. Trimming left V 4 bases short and J 3 bases short, with 7 bases between. CDR1 SGHTA and CDR2 FQGNSA come from the germline V gene. The CDR3 sequence: CASSYLDGNTIYF. The CDR3 DNA reads TGTGCCAGCAGCTACTTAGATGGAAACACCATATATTTT.

The V gene is TRBV7-8, the J gene TRBJ2-5, with D possibly TRBD2 on 6 matching bases. Between the trimmed V and J ends, which lost 7 bases and 4 bases, there was a span of 10 bases. CDR3 length: 12 residues. Per the germline V gene, CDR1 is SGHVS and CDR2 is FQNEAQ. The CDR3: CASTLGGETQYF. CDR3 nucleotide sequence: TGTGCCAGCACCCTGGGGGGAGAGACCCAGTACTTC.

This chain joins TRBV6-5 and TRBJ1-4; D not certain. The V gene lost 0 bases and the J gene lost 7 bases, with 3 bases spanning the gap. The CDR3 is made up of 12 amino acids. Germline CDR1 and CDR2: MNHEY and SVGAGI. CDR3 sequence (DNA): TGTGCCAGCAGTTACTCAGGTGAAAAACTGTTTTTT. It is translated as CASSYSGEKLFF.

The rearrangement joins TRBV2 to TRBJ2-1; the D gene is possibly TRBD1 (6 bases). CDR1 is SNHLY and CDR2 is FYNNEI in the germline V gene. V shed 0 bases and J shed 2 bases, with 11 bases lying between them. The CDR3 has 16 amino acids. The CDR3 nucleotides are TGTGCCAGCAGTGAAGCTCTGGGGGCAGCCTACAATGAGCAGTTCTTC. This codes for CASSEALGAAYNEQFF.

V and J are TRBV5-1 and TRBJ2-1, with D uncertain. Germline lookup yields CDR1 SGHRS and CDR2 YFSETQ. The CDR3 is 15 amino acids. With 2 bases removed from V and 7 bases from J, the gap between germline ends came to 16 bases. CDR3 DNA sequence: TGCGCCAGCAGCTTTACTGAGCGCTTGTCTAATGAGCAGTTCTTC. Its protein is CASSFTERLSNEQFF.

The genes are TRBV5-4 and TRBJ1-1; maybe TRBD1 (6 bases). The CDR3 loop spans 14 amino acids. Trimming removed 1 base at V and 6 bases at J, with 13 bases between. Germline-derived CDR1 and CDR2 are SGHNT and YYREEE (reference sequence). In nucleotides, the CDR3 is TGTGCCAGCAGCTTGACTCAGGGGACGGCTGAAGCTTTCTTT. The encoded protein is CASSLTQGTAEAFF.

The chain joins TRBV6-1 to TRBJ2-5, with D tentatively TRBD1 or TRBD2 (5 bases each). Trimming left V 4 bases short and J 3 bases short, with 15 bases between. The CDR3 sequence is 15 residues long. Germline V gene sequence: CDR1 MNHNS, CDR2 SASEGT. CDR3 DNA sequence: TGTGCCAGCAGTGCACCATTAGGGACGGAAGAGACCCAGTACTTC. Translating gives CASSAPLGTEETQYF.

The genes are TRBV9 and TRBJ1-5; D is perhaps TRBD1 (6 bases). The CDR3 consists of 16 residues. The V gene's germline CDR1 is SGDLS and CDR2 YYNGEE. The germline V and J ends were trimmed by 4 bases and 0 bases, with 14 bases remaining between them. The CDR3 region is CASSPGAPYSNQPQHF. The CDR3 bases are TGTGCCAGCAGCCCAGGGGCCCCTTATAGCAATCAGCCCCAGCATTTT.

The genes are TRBV5-4 and TRBJ2-6; the D is unclear. CDR1 and CDR2 from the germline V gene are SGHNT and YYREEE (reference sequence). The CDR3 is made up of 15 amino acids. V shed 4 bases and J shed 1 base, with 9 bases lying between them. The DNA for the CDR3 is TGTGCCAGCAGCCGGTGGGATTCTGGGGCCAACGTCCTGACTTTC. As protein: CASSRWDSGANVLTF.

This clone showed up just a few times. The chain joins TRBV9 to TRBJ1-2; a weak D match, TRBD1 (5 bases). V shed 4 bases and J shed 7 bases, with 20 bases lying between them. The germline gives CDR1 SGDLS, CDR2 YYNGEE. The CDR3 has 15 amino acids. The CDR3 sequence is CASSNSGGYYLGYTF. The CDR3 DNA reads as TGTGCCAGCAGCAATAGTGGGGGTTACTACCTTGGCTACACCTTC.